Sequencing of this T cell receptor beta chain was carried out in a study of T cell responses to AZD1222 COVID-19 vaccine (dated by TCRdb to the early 2020s). A note on the overall study: AZD1222 recipients whose second dose came at about 4 weeks and those whose second dose came at about 12 weeks were combined into one group, since spike-specific TCR depth and breadth did not differ between the two schedules. A total of approximately 230 trial participants underwent TCR sequencing, of whom about 200 received two doses of AZD1222 and approximately 25 received two doses of the MenACWY control vaccine. Trial participants were enrolled into age subgroups of 18-55, 56-69 and 70-plus years, which contained about 150, 27 and 61 TCR-sequenced participants, respectively.

Results the study describes overall, beyond this receptor: Epitopes outside the regions mutated in the B.1.351 and B.1.1.7 variants were reportedly recognized by nearly half of the unique spike-specific TCRs. The 56-69-year group was small, and its depth increase did not reach significance, likely because of low power. A significant rise in spike-specific TCR breadth and depth was observed after two AZD1222 doses relative to day 0 and relative to MenACWY recipients. Conclusions about previously exposed vaccinees are limited, since just a handful of AZD1222 recipients were seropositive for SARS-CoV-2 at baseline. The whole spike protein was spanned by vaccine-associated CD4 TCRs, and dominant responses were seen in regions 160-218 and 743-854. No day 14 peak-response samples were available, so repertoires were characterized only after the peak T cell response. Most participants were white British and females outnumbered males, and the authors suggested that clonal diversity may have been underestimated.

Worth noting for this clone: Its antigen is not yet known. The sample holds no much larger clone one base away, and base qualities are not on file.

The sample's time point, from its label and the paper: baseline before first vaccination. Vaccinee samples were obtained from the UK trials COV001 and COV002, which included a single-blind randomized controlled phase 2/3 trial of AZD1222 (ChAdOx1 nCoV-19) in healthy adults. For TCRbeta chain sequencing, PBMC samples from trial participants were taken at day 0 and at day 28 after the second dose. The CDR3 regions of human TCRbeta chains were subjected to immunosequencing. On the study's bioinformatics: Repertoire TCRs were checked for matches against a reference library of SARS-CoV-2-specific TCRs that had been generated using the MIRA antigen-specificity platform. Breadth was defined as the fraction of unique TCRs that were SARS-CoV-2-associated. Depth was defined as the fraction of total T cells that were SARS-CoV-2-associated. Using the MIRA data, each spike-specific TCR was mapped to the spike region that the TCR reacts to and placed in a CD4 or CD8 class. Log10-transformed breadth and depth values were compared by one-way ANOVA with Sidak's multiple comparisons tests. TCRdb's version of the immuneACCESS table is confined to in-frame rearrangements and falls short of the full clone set. An unresolved V gene accounts for under half of the shortfall where checked; the remainder is of unknown origin. That table furnishes V, J and clone size, whereas the DNA furnished D and trimming. Here the sample has 95,000 to 100,000 clones; 85% to 95% occur a single time. The ten most abundant clones make up approximately 12% of the sample.

Trimming takes 1 base from V and 6 bases from J, and the germline ends sit 7 bases apart. The CDR3 contains 13 residues, cysteine and phenylalanine counted. Of all the DNA, just the CDR3 is kept, 39 bases in frame from base 1. The origin of this receptor is an adult in good health. The rearrangement combines TRBV12-3 or TRBV12-4 with TRBJ2-1, with the D gene call left open. This specimen was peripheral blood, taken on day 0 of AZD1222 vaccination. The CDR3 protein: CASSLGGSNEQFF. The nucleotide sequence is given as TGTGCCAGCAGTTTAGGGGGATCCAATGAGCAGTTCTTC.